This T cell receptor (beta chain) is drawn from a study of blood T cell repertoires in COVID-19. The overall study: Samples taken during acute and convalescent COVID-19 were collected in the United States, Italy and Spain. The cDNA or gDNA used as material had been derived from T cells, B-cell-depleted T cells, or PBMCs.

In the original processing: Reference gene primer amplification gave estimated nucleated cell counts. Clones were read by immunoSEQ multiplex PCR, and TCRdb kept only the in-frame ones, dropping some. V, J and clone size were drawn from that table, and D and trimming were deduced from the DNA. The sample has 32,000 or so clones, 70% to 90% seen once; the top ten hold around 5.8%. The CDR3 spans 14 residues. The V gene lost 5 bases and the J gene lost 6 bases, with 14 bases spanning the gap. The germline gives CDR1 MNHNY, CDR2 SVGAGI (reference sequence). The V and J genes are TRBV6-6 and TRBJ1-5; TRBD1 is a possible D gene (6 bases). Sequenced: peripheral blood. The sequence came from a human donor in a cohort sampled during active COVID-19. The CDR3 sequence is CASSLRQGSQPQHF. CDR3 nucleotide sequence: TGTGCCAGCAGTCTTAGGCAGGGGAGTCAGCCCCAGCATTTT.